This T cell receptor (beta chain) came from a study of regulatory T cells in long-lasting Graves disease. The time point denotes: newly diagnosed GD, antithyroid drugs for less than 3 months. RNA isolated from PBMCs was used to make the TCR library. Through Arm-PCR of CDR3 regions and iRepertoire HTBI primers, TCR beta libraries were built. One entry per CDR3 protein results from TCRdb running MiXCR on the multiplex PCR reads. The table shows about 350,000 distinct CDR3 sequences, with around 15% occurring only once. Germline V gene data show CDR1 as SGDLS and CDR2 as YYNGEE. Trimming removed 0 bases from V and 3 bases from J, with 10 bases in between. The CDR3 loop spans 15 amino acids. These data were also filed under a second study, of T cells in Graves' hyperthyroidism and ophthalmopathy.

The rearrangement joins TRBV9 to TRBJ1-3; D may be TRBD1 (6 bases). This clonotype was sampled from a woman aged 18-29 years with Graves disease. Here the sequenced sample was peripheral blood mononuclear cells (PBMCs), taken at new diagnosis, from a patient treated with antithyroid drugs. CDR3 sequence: CASSVGGTHGNTIYF. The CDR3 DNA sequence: TGTGCCAGCAGCGTAGGCGGGACACATGGAAACACCATATATTTT.